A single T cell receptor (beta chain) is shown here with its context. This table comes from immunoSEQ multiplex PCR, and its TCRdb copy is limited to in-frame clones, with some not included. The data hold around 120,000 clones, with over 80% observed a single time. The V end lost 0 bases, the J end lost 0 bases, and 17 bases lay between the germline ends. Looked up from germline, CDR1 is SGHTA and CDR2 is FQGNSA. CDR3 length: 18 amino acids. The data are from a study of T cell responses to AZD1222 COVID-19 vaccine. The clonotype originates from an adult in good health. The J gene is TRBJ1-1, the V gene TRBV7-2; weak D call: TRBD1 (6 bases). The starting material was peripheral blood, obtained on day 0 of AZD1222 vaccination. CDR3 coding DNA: TGTGCCAGCAGCTTAGCGCTCCGGGGGCGACGGTTGAACACTGAAGCTTTCTTT. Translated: CASSLALRGRRLNTEAFF.